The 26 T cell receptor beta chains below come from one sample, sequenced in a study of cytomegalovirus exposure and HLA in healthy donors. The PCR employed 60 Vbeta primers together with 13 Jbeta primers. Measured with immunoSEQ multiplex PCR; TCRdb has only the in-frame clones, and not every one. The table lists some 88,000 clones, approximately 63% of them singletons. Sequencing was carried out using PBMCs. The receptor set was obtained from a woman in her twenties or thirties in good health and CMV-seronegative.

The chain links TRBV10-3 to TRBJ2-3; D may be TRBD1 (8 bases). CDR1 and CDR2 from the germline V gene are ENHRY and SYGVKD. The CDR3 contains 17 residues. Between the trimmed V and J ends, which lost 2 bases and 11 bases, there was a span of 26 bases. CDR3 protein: CAISEGMSGTGGMGQYF. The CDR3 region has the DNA TGTGCCATCAGTGAGGGGATGAGCGGGACAGGCGGAATGGGGCAGTATTTT.

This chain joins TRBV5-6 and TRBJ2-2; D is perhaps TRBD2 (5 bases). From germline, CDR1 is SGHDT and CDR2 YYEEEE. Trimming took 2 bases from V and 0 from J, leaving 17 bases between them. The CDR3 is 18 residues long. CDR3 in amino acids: CASSFEAAGHANTGELFF. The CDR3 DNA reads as TGTGCCAGCAGCTTCGAGGCGGCGGGTCACGCGAACACCGGGGAGCTGTTTTTT.

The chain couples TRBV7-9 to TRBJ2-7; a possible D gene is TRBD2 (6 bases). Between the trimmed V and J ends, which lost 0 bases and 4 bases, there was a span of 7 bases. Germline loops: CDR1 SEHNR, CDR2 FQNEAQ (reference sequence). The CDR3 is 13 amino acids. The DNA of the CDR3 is TGTGCCAGCAGCTTAGCGGGGGGATACGAGCAGTACTTC. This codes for CASSLAGGYEQYF. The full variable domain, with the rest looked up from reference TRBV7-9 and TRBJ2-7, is DTGVSQNPRHKITKRGQNVTFRCDPISEHNRLYWYRQTLGQGPEFLTYFQNEAQLEKSRLLSDRFSAERPKGSFSTLEIQRTEQGDSAMYLCASSLAGGYEQYFGPGTRLTVT.

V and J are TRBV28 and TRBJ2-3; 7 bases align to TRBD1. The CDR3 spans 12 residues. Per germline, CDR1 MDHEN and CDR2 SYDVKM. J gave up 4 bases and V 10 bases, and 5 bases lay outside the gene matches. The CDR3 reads CAMTDRADTQYF. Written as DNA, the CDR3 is TGTGCCATGACAGACAGGGCAGATACGCAGTATTTT.

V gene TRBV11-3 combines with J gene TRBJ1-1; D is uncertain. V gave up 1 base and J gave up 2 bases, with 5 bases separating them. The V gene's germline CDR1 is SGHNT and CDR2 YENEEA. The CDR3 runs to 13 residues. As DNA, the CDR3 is TGTGCCAGCAGCTTAGGGCCTAACACTGAAGCTTTCTTT. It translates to CASSLGPNTEAFF. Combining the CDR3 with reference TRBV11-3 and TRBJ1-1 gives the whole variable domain EAGVVQSPRYKIIEKKQPVAFWCNPISGHNTLYWYLQNLGQGPELLIRYENEEAVDDSQLPKDRFSAERLKGVDSTLKIQPAELGDSAVYLCASSLGPNTEAFFGQGTRLTVV.

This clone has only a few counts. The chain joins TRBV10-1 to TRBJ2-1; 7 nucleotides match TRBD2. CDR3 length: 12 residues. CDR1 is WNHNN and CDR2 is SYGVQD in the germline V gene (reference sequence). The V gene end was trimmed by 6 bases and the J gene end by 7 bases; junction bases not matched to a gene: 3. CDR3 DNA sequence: TGCGCCAGCAGCTATAGCGGGAATGAGCAGTTCTTC. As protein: CASSYSGNEQFF.

The CDR3 DNA follows: TGTGCCATCAGTGAGCCGGGAGTTGGAGGGCATGAGCAGTTCTTC. Translated, it gives CAISEPGVGGHEQFF. This sequence joins TRBV10-3 and TRBJ2-1; D is perhaps TRBD2 (6 bases). The CDR3 sequence is 15 residues long. CDR1 is ENHRY and CDR2 is SYGVKD in the germline V gene. V was cut by 2 bases and J by 8 bases, with 16 bases left in between.

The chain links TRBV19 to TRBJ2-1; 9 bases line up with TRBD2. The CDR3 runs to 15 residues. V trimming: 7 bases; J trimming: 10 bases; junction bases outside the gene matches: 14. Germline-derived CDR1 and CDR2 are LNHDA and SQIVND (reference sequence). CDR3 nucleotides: TGTGCCAGTATCCCACATGCGGGGGGGTTTAGGGAGCAGTTCTTC. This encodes CASIPHAGGFREQFF.

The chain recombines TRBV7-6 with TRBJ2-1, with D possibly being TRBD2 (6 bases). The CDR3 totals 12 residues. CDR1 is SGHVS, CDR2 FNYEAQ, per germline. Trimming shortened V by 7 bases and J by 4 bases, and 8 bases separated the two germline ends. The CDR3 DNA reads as TGTGCCAGCATGGGGGGTTACAATGAGCAGTTCTTC. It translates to CASMGGYNEQFF.

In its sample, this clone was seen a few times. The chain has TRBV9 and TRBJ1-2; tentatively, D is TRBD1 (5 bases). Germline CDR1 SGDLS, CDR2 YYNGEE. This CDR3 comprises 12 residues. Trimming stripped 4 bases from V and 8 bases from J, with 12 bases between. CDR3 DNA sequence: TGTGCCAGCAGCCCCCGGGACTTAGGCTACACCTTC. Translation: CASSPRDLGYTF.

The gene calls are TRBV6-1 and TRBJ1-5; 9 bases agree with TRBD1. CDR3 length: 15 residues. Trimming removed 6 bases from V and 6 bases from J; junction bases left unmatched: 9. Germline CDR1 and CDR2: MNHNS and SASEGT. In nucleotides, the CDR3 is TGTGCCAGCAGGATGGGACAGGGAATAGGTCAGCCCCAGCATTTT. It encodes CASRMGQGIGQPQHF.

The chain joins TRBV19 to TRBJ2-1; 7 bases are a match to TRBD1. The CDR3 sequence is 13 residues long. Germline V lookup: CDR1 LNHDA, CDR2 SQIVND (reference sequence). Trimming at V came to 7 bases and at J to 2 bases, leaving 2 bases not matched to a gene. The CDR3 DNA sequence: TGTGCCAGTAAGGGGGCGGCCTACAATGAGCAGTTCTTC. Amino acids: CASKGAAYNEQFF. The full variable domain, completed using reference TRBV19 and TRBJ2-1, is DGGITQSPKYLFRKEGQNVTLSCEQNLNHDAMYWYRQDPGQGLRLIYYSQIVNDFQKGDIAEGYSVSREKKESFPLTVTSAQKNPTAFYLCASKGAAYNEQFFGPGTRLTVL.

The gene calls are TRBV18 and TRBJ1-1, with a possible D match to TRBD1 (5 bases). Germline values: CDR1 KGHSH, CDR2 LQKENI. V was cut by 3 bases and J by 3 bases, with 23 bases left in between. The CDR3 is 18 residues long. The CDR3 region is CASSPLARGKVGHTEAFF. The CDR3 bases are TGTGCCAGCTCACCCCTCGCAAGGGGCAAGGTTGGGCACACTGAAGCTTTCTTT.

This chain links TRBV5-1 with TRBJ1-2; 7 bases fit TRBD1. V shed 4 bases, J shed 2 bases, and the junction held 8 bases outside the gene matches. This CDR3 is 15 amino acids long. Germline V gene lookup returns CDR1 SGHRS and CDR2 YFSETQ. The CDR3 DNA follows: TGCGCCAGCAGCCCGGATGGCAGGGGGAACTATGGCTACACCTTC. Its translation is CASSPDGRGNYGYTF.

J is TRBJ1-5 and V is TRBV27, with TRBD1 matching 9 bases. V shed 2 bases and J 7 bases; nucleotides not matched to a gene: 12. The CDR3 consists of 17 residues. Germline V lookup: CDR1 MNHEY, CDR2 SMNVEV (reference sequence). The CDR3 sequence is CASSLRPGQGRGQPQHF. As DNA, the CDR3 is TGTGCCAGCAGTTTAAGGCCCGGACAGGGGAGAGGGCAGCCCCAGCATTTT.

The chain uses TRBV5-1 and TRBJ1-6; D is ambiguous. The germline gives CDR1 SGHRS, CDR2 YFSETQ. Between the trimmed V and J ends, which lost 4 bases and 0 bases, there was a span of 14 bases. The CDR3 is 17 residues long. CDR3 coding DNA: TGCGCCAGCAGCCTAGGACTGAGGAGCTCCTATAATTCACCCCTCCACTTT. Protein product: CASSLGLRSSYNSPLHF.

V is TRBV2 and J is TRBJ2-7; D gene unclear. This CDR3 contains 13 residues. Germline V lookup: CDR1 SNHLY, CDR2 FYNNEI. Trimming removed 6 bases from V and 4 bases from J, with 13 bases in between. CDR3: CASSASLGYEQYF. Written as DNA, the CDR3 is TGTGCCAGCAGCGCGTCGCTAGGTTACGAGCAGTACTTC.

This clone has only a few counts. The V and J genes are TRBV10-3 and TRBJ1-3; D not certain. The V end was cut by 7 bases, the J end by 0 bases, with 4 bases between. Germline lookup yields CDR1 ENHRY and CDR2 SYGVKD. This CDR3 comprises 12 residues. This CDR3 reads CAINNSGNTIYF. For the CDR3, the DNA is TGTGCCATCAACAACTCTGGAAACACCATATATTTT.

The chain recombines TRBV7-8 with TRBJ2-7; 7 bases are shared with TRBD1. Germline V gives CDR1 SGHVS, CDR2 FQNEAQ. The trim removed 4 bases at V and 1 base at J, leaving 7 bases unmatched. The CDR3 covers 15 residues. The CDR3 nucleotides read TGTGCCAGCAGCTGGCAGGGACAGTTTTCCTACGAGCAGTACTTC. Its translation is CASSWQGQFSYEQYF.

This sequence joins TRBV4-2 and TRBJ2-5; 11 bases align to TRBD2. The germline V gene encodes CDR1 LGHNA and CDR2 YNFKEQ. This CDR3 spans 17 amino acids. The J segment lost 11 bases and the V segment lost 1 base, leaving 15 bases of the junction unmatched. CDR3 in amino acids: CASSQVAGGPPFGEQYF. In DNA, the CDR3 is TGTGCCAGCAGCCAAGTAGCGGGAGGGCCCCCATTTGGGGAGCAGTACTTC.

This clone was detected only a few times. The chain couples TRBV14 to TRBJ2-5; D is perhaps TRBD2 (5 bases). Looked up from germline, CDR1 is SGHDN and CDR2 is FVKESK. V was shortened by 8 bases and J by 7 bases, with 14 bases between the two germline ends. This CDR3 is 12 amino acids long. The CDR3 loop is CASSKLGGTQYF. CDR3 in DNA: TGTGCCAGCTCTAAACTAGGAGGGACCCAGTACTTC.

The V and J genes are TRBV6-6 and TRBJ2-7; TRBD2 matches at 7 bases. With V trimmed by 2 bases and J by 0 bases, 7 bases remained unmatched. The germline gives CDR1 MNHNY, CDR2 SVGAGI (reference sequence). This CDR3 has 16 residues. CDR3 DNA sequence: TGTGCCAGCAGTTACGGAGGCGCGGGAGACTCCTACGAGCAGTACTTC. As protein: CASSYGGAGDSYEQYF.

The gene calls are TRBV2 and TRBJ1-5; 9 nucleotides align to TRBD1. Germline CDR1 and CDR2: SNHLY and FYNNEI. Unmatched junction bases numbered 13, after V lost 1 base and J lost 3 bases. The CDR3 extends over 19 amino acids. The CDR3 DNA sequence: TGTGCCAGCAGTGAAGACTCGATGGTGGGACAGGGAAACAATCAGCCCCAGCATTTT. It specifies CASSEDSMVGQGNNQPQHF.

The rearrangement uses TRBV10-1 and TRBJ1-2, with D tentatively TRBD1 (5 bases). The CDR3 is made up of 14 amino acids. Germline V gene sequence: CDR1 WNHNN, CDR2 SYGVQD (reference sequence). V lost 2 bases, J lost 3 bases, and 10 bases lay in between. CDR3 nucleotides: TGCGCCAGCAGTGAGGACAGATCGGACTATGGCTACACCTTC. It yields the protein CASSEDRSDYGYTF.

The CDR3: CASRVAGGSEQYF. The CDR3, as DNA: TGCGCCAGCAGAGTGGCAGGGGGCTCCGAGCAGTACTTC. The chain carries TRBV5-1 and TRBJ2-7, with 8 bases lining up with TRBD1. This CDR3 spans 13 amino acids. Trimming removed 5 bases from V and 6 bases from J; junction bases left unmatched: 7. Germline V gives CDR1 SGHRS, CDR2 YFSETQ.

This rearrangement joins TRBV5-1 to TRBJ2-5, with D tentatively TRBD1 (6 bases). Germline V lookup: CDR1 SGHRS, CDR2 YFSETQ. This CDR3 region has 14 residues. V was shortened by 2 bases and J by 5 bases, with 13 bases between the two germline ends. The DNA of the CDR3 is TGCGCCAGCAGCTTCGGGCAGGGGCAGGAGACCCAGTACTTC. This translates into CASSFGQGQETQYF.